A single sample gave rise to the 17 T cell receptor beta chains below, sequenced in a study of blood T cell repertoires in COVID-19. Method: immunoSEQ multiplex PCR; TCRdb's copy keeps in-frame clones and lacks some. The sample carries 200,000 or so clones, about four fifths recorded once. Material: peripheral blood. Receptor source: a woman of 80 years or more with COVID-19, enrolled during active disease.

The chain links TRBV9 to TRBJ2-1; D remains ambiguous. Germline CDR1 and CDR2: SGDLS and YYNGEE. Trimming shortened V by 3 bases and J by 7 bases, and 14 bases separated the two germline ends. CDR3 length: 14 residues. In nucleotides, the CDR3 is TGTGCCAGCAGCGCCAACGGAGTCTGGAATGAGCAGTTCTTC. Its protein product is CASSANGVWNEQFF. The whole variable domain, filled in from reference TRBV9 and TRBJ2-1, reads DSGVTQTPKHLITATGQRVTLRCSPRSGDLSVYWYQQSLDQGLQFLIQYYNGEERAKGNILERFSAQQFPDLHSELNLSSLELGDSALYFCASSANGVWNEQFFGPGTRLTVL.

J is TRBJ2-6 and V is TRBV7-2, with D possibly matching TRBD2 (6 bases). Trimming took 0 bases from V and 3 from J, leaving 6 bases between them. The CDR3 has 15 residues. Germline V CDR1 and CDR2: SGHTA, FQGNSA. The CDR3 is CASSLAGGGANVLTF. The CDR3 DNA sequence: TGTGCCAGCAGCTTAGCGGGGGGTGGGGCCAACGTCCTGACTTTC.

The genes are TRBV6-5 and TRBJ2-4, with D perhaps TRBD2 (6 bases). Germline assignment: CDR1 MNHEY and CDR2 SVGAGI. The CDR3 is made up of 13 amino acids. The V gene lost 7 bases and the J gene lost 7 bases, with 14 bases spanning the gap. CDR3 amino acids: CASKEGGWNIQYF. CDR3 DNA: TGTGCCAGCAAGGAGGGCGGTTGGAACATTCAGTACTTC.

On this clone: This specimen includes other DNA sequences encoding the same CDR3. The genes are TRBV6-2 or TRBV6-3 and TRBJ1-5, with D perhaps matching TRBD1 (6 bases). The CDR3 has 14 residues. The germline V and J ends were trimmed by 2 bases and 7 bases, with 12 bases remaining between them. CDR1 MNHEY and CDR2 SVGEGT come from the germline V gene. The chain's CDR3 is CASSYGGGGQPQHF. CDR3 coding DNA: TGTGCCAGCAGTTACGGAGGGGGAGGGCAGCCCCAGCATTTT.

CDR3 in amino acids: CASSQADRRDNEQFF. CDR3 sequence (DNA): TGCGCCAGCAGCCAAGCGGACAGGAGGGACAATGAGCAGTTCTTC. The chain couples TRBV4-1 to TRBJ2-1; D might be TRBD1 (7 bases). The germline CDR1 and CDR2 sequences are MGHRA and YSYEKL. The CDR3 totals 15 residues. The germline V and J ends were trimmed by 1 base and 5 bases, with 12 bases remaining between them.

The CDR3 protein is CASSLTQFNEKLFF. Written as DNA, the CDR3 is TGTGCCAGTAGTCTGACACAGTTTAATGAAAAACTGTTTTTT. The chain uses TRBV19 and TRBJ1-4; unclear D gene. This CDR3 contains 14 residues. The V gene lost 5 bases and the J gene lost 4 bases, with 11 bases spanning the gap. The germline CDR1 and CDR2 sequences are LNHDA and SQIVND (reference sequence).

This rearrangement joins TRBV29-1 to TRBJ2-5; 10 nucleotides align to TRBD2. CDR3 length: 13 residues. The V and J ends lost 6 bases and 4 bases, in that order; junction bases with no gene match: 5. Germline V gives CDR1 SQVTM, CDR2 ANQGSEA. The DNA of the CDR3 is TGCAGCGTCGGACTAGCGGTAGGAGAGACCCAGTACTTC. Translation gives CSVGLAVGETQYF.

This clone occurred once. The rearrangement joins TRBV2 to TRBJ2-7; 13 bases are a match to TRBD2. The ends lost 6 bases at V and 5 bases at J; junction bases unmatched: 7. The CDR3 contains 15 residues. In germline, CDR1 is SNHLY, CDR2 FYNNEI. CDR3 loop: CASRLTSGGFNEQYF. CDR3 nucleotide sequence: TGTGCCAGCAGGTTGACTAGCGGGGGGTTTAACGAGCAGTACTTC.

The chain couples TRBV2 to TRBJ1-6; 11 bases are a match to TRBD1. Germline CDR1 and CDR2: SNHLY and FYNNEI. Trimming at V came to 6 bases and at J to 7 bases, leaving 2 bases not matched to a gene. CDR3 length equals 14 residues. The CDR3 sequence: CASRGQGANSPLHF. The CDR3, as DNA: TGTGCCAGCAGAGGACAGGGGGCAAATTCACCCCTCCACTTT. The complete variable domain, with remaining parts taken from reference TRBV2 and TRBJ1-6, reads EPEVTQTPSHQVTQMGQEVILRCVPISNHLYFYWYRQILGQKVEFLVSFYNNEISEKSEIFDDQFSVERPDGSNFTLKIRSTKLEDSAMYFCASRGQGANSPLHFGNGTRLTVT.

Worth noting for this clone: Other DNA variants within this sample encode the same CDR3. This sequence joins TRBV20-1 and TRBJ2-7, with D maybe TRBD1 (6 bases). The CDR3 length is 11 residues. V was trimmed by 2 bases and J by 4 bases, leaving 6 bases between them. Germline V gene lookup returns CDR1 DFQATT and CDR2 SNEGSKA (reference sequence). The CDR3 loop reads CSARTGYEQYF. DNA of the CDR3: TGCAGTGCTAGAACAGGGTACGAGCAGTACTTC.

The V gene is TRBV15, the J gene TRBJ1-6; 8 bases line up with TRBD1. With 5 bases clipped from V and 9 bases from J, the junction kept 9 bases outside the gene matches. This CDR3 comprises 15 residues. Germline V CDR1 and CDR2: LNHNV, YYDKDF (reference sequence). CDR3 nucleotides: TGTGCCACCAGCCTTGGGTGGGACAGGTCTTCACCCCTCCACTTT. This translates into CATSLGWDRSSPLHF.

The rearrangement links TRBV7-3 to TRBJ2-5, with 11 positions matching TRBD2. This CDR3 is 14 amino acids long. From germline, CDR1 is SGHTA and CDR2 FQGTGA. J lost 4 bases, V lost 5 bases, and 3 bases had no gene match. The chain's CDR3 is CASSAGLAAETQYF. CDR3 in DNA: TGTGCCAGCAGCGCGGGACTAGCGGCAGAGACCCAGTACTTC.

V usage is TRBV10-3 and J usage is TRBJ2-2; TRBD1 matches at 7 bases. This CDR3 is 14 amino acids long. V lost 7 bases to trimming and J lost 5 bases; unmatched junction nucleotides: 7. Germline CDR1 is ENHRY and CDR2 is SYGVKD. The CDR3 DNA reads TGTGCCATCACGGCAGGGGGAAGGACCGGGGAGCTGTTTTTT. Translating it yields CAITAGGRTGELFF.

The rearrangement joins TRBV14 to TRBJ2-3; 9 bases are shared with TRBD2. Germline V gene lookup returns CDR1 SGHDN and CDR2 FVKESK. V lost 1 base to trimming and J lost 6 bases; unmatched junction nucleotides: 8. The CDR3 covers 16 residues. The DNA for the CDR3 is TGTGCCAGCAGCCAAGGGCTAGCGGGGTCTGGTGATACGCAGTATTTT. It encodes CASSQGLAGSGDTQYF.

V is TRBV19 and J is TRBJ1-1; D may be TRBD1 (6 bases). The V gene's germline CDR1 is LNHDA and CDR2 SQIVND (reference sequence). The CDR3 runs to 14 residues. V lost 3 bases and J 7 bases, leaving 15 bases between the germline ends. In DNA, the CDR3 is TGTGCCAGTAGTATCGCCGGGGGAGGGGGTGAAGCTTTCTTT. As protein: CASSIAGGGGEAFF.

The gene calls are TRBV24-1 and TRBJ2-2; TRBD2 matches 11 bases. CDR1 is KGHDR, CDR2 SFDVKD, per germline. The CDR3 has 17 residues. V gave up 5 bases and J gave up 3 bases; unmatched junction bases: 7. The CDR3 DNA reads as TGTGCCACCAGTGGAAGGACTAGCGGGTTATACACCGGGGAGCTGTTTTTT. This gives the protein CATSGRTSGLYTGELFF.

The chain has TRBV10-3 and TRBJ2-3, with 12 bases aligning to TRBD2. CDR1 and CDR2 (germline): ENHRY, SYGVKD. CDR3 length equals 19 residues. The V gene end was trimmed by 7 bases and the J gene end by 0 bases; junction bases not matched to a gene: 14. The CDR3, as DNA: TGTGCCATCAACCTTGGACTAGCGGGGATTTCCTCTAGCACAGATACGCAGTATTTT. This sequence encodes CAINLGLAGISSSTDTQYF.